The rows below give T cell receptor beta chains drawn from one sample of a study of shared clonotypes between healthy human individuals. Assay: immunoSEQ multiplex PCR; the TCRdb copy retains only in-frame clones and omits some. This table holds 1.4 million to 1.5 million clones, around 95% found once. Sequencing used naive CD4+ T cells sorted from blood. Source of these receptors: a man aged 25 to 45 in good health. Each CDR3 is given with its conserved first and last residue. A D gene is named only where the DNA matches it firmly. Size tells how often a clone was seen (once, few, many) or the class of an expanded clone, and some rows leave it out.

cdr3_aa: CATREGAAQNTEAFF
cdr3_nt: TGTGCCACCAGAGAAGGGGCAGCTCAGAACACTGAAGCTTTCTTT
j_call: TRBJ1-1
d_call: .
clone_size: .
v_call: TRBV19

cdr3_aa: CASSLVSSYNEQFF
cdr3_nt: TGTGCCAGCAGCTTAGTGAGTTCCTACAATGAGCAGTTCTTC
j_call: TRBJ2-1
d_call: .
clone_size: .
v_call: TRBV11-2

cdr3_aa: CASSVQDQNTEAFF
cdr3_nt: TGTGCCAGCAGTGTCCAGGACCAGAACACTGAAGCTTTCTTT
j_call: TRBJ1-1
d_call: .
clone_size: .
v_call: TRBV2

cdr3_aa: CSVDEGADEQFF
cdr3_nt: TGCAGCGTTGACGAGGGGGCCGATGAGCAGTTCTTC
j_call: TRBJ2-1
d_call: TRBD1
clone_size: .
v_call: TRBV29-1

cdr3_aa: CASSLAGAQAANTGELFF
cdr3_nt: TGTGCCAGCAGCTTAGCAGGGGCCCAGGCCGCGAACACCGGGGAGCTGTTTTTT
j_call: TRBJ2-2
d_call: .
clone_size: .
v_call: TRBV7-2

cdr3_aa: CASSHKMNTEAFF
cdr3_nt: TGTGCCAGCAGCCATAAAATGAACACTGAAGCTTTCTTT
j_call: TRBJ1-1
d_call: .
clone_size: .
v_call: TRBV6-5

cdr3_aa: CAWRSDLLLGRSTGELFF
cdr3_nt: TGTGCCTGGAGGTCCGATTTATTACTAGGGAGGAGCACCGGGGAGCTGTTTTTT
j_call: TRBJ2-2
d_call: .
clone_size: .
v_call: TRBV30

cdr3_aa: CASSPRQGARYEQYF
cdr3_nt: TGTGCCAGCTCACCCCGACAGGGGGCGAGGTACGAGCAGTACTTC
j_call: TRBJ2-7
d_call: TRBD1
clone_size: .
v_call: TRBV18

cdr3_aa: CASSPSLGETQYF
cdr3_nt: TGTGCCAGCAGCCCGTCCCTCGGGGAGACCCAGTACTTC
j_call: TRBJ2-5
d_call: .
clone_size: once
v_call: TRBV5-5

cdr3_aa: CASSPAGQYEQYF
cdr3_nt: TGTGCCAGCTCACCCGCCGGACAGTACGAGCAGTACTTC
j_call: TRBJ2-7
d_call: .
clone_size: .
v_call: TRBV18

cdr3_aa: CASSLEGPYTGELFF
cdr3_nt: TGTGCCAGCAGCTTAGAGGGGCCGTACACCGGGGAGCTGTTTTTT
j_call: TRBJ2-2
d_call: .
clone_size: .
v_call: TRBV7-2

cdr3_aa: CASSFTGGNYEQYF
cdr3_nt: TGCGCCAGCAGCTTTACAGGGGGCAATTACGAGCAGTACTTC
j_call: TRBJ2-7
d_call: TRBD1
clone_size: .
v_call: TRBV5-1

cdr3_aa: CAWSGLRRVLF
cdr3_nt: TGTGCCTGGAGTGGCCTGAGGAGGGTACTGTTC
j_call: TRBJ2-7
d_call: .
clone_size: .
v_call: TRBV30

cdr3_aa: CASRVLGGEQFF
cdr3_nt: TGTGCCAGCAGGGTACTAGGTGGTGAGCAGTTCTTC
j_call: TRBJ2-1
d_call: .
clone_size: .
v_call: TRBV28

cdr3_aa: CASSLAGSTVDTQYF
cdr3_nt: TGTGCCAGCAGCCTCGCCGGATCCACCGTAGATACGCAGTATTTT
j_call: TRBJ2-3
d_call: .
clone_size: .
v_call: TRBV7-9

cdr3_aa: CASSERSTDTQYF
cdr3_nt: TGTGCCAGCAGCGAGAGATCCACAGATACGCAGTATTTT
j_call: TRBJ2-3
d_call: .
clone_size: .
v_call: TRBV9

cdr3_aa: CASSQGDGYNEQFF
cdr3_nt: TGCGCCAGCAGCCAAGGGGACGGGTACAATGAGCAGTTCTTC
j_call: TRBJ2-1
d_call: .
clone_size: .
v_call: TRBV4-1

cdr3_aa: CASSHHPSGAQAAKNIQYF
cdr3_nt: TGCGCCAGCAGCCATCACCCCTCGGGAGCCCAGGCAGCCAAAAACATTCAGTACTTC
j_call: TRBJ2-4
d_call: .
clone_size: .
v_call: TRBV4-3

cdr3_aa: CASSRTGGNNYEKLFF
cdr3_nt: TGTGCCAGCAGCAGGACAGGGGGTAACAATTATGAAAAACTGTTTTTT
j_call: TRBJ1-4
d_call: TRBD1
clone_size: .
v_call: TRBV11-2

cdr3_aa: CAIRTGLLGSSGNTIYF
cdr3_nt: TGTGCCATCAGGACAGGTTTATTAGGGAGCTCTGGAAACACCATATATTTT
j_call: TRBJ1-3
d_call: .
clone_size: .
v_call: TRBV10-3

cdr3_aa: CASSPDVARYGYTF
cdr3_nt: TGTGCCAGCAGCCCAGATGTGGCCCGCTATGGCTACACCTTC
j_call: TRBJ1-2
d_call: .
clone_size: .
v_call: TRBV5-4

cdr3_aa: CASSPSTSGANVLTF
cdr3_nt: TGTGCCAGCAGCCCTTCCACCTCTGGGGCCAACGTCCTGACTTTC
j_call: TRBJ2-6
d_call: .
clone_size: .
v_call: TRBV7-2

cdr3_aa: CATRPDTSYEQYF
cdr3_nt: TGTGCCACCAGACCGGACACCTCCTACGAGCAGTACTTC
j_call: TRBJ2-7
d_call: .
clone_size: .
v_call: TRBV15

cdr3_aa: CASSLDGTSGSGTQYF
cdr3_nt: TGCGCCAGCAGCTTGGACGGGACTAGCGGGAGCGGTACGCAGTATTTT
j_call: TRBJ2-3
d_call: TRBD2
clone_size: few
v_call: TRBV5-1

cdr3_aa: CASSLTGGTVGNTIYF
cdr3_nt: TGTGCCAGCAGCTTGACAGGGGGCACCGTCGGAAACACCATATATTTT
j_call: TRBJ1-3
d_call: TRBD1
clone_size: .
v_call: TRBV5-4

cdr3_aa: CASSPGGPDEQYF
cdr3_nt: TGTGCCAGCTCACCGGGGGGGCCAGACGAGCAGTACTTC
j_call: TRBJ2-7
d_call: .
clone_size: .
v_call: TRBV18